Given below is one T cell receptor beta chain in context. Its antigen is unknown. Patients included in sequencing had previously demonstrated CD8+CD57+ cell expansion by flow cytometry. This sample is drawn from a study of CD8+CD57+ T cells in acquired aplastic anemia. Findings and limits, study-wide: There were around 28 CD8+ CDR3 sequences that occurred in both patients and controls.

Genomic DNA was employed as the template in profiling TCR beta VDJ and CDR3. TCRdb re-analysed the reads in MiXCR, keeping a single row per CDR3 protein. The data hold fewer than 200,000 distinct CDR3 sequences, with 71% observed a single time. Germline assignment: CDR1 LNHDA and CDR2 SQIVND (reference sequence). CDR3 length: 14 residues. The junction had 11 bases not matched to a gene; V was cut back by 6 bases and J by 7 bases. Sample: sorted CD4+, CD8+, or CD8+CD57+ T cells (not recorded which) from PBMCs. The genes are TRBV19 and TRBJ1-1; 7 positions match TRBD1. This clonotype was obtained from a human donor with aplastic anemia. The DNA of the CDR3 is TGTGCCAGTAGGGGCCTGGGACAGAACGTTGAAGCTTTCTTT. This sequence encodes CASRGLGQNVEAFF.